The 18 T cell receptor beta chains below come from one sample, sequenced in a study of CD8 T cells in Susac syndrome. cDNA came from around 0.5 to 1 ug RNA primed by random hexamers. A single record per CDR3 protein comes from TCRdb applying MiXCR to the immunoSEQ multiplex PCR reads. The sample records some 150,000 distinct CDR3 sequences, roughly 95% being singletons. Sequencing input: CD8+ T cells from PBMCs. Source of these receptors: a human donor with multiple sclerosis.

The chain carries TRBV29-1 and TRBJ2-7, with D perhaps assigned TRBD1 or TRBD2 (6 bases each). Germline CDR1 is SQVTM and CDR2 is ANQGSEA. Trimming left V 4 bases short and J 0 bases short, with 10 bases between. The CDR3 totals 13 residues. The CDR3 DNA is TGCAGCGTTGTTAGGGGGGACTCCTACGAGCAGTACTTC. Translated, it gives CSVVRGDSYEQYF.

CDR3 protein: CASKPGTSAGANVLTF. The CDR3 DNA reads as TGTGCCAGCAAACCTGGGACTAGCGCTGGGGCCAACGTCCTGACTTTC. The chain uses TRBV2 and TRBJ2-6; 10 nucleotides line up with TRBD2. The CDR3 runs to 16 residues. With 7 bases clipped from V and 2 bases from J, the junction kept 5 bases outside the gene matches. Germline-derived CDR1 and CDR2 are SNHLY and FYNNEI.

CDR3 sequence reads: CASSRGVGNNEQFF. CDR3 nucleotide sequence: TGTGCCAGCAGCCGGGGGGTAGGAAACAATGAGCAGTTCTTC. J is TRBJ2-1 and V is TRBV4-2; a weak D match, TRBD2 (6 bases). The CDR3 is 14 residues long. Per the germline V gene, CDR1 is LGHNA and CDR2 is YNFKEQ. V lost 4 bases and J 5 bases, leaving 12 bases between the germline ends.

The chain couples TRBV29-1 to TRBJ2-1, with TRBD2 matching over 11 bases. This CDR3 has 14 amino acids. V was clipped by 7 bases and J by 4 bases; unmatched bases: 6. Germline V gives CDR1 SQVTM, CDR2 ANQGSEA. The CDR3: CSAPGLAEYNEQFF. CDR3 DNA: TGCAGCGCACCGGGACTAGCGGAATACAATGAGCAGTTCTTC.

V is TRBV18 and J is TRBJ1-1; possible D gene TRBD1, 5 bases. The germline gives CDR1 KGHSH, CDR2 LQKENI. V lost 3 bases, J lost 0 bases, and 20 bases lay in between. This CDR3 is built from 18 residues. The CDR3 DNA reads TGTGCCAGCTCACCCTGGGGCAGGGAACTAACCCTGAACACTGAAGCTTTCTTT. It is translated as CASSPWGRELTLNTEAFF.

The V gene is TRBV14, the J gene TRBJ1-2, with TRBD1 as a possible D gene (6 bases). Per the germline V gene, CDR1 is SGHDN and CDR2 is FVKESK. The CDR3 is made up of 16 amino acids. The V gene lost 4 bases and the J gene lost 4 bases, with 19 bases spanning the gap. The CDR3 reads CASSPRETGLLYGYTF. The DNA for the CDR3 is TGTGCCAGCAGCCCTCGGGAAACAGGGCTACTCTATGGCTACACCTTC.

This clonotype was detected once. This chain links TRBV7-9 with TRBJ2-1; 8 bases line up with TRBD2. J gave up 8 bases and V 5 bases, and 11 bases lay outside the gene matches. The CDR3 is made up of 15 amino acids. Looked up from germline, CDR1 is SEHNR and CDR2 is FQNEAQ (reference sequence). CDR3 coding DNA: TGTGCCAGCAGCCCACAGCGGGGGCCTGGGGATGAGCAGTTCTTC. Translation gives CASSPQRGPGDEQFF. Supplemented by reference TRBV7-9 and TRBJ2-1, the full variable domain reads DTGVSQNPRHKITKRGQNVTFRCDPISEHNRLYWYRQTLGQGPEFLTYFQNEAQLEKSRLLSDRFSAERPKGSFSTLEIQRTEQGDSAMYLCASSPQRGPGDEQFFGPGTRLTVL.

The chain carries TRBV4-2 and TRBJ1-1; D is uncertain. This CDR3 has 15 residues. Germline values: CDR1 LGHNA, CDR2 YNFKEQ. V lost 0 bases to trimming and J lost 0 bases, with 8 bases between them. In nucleotides, the CDR3 is TGTGCCAGCAGCCAAGAGCCAGGCATGAACACTGAAGCTTTCTTT. As protein: CASSQEPGMNTEAFF.

V and J are TRBV6-5 and TRBJ1-5, with 8 bases lining up with TRBD1. V was clipped by 10 bases and J by 4 bases; unmatched bases: 6. CDR1 and CDR2 (germline): MNHEY, SVGAGI. CDR3 length: 13 amino acids. This CDR3 is CATRQGRNQPQHF. The DNA of the CDR3 is TGTGCCACCCGACAGGGGCGAAATCAGCCCCAGCATTTT.

V gene TRBV19 combines with J gene TRBJ2-3; 9 bases are a match to TRBD2. Looked up from germline, CDR1 is LNHDA and CDR2 is SQIVND (reference sequence). Trimming at V came to 3 bases and at J to 2 bases, leaving 12 bases not matched to a gene. There are 18 residues in the CDR3. The CDR3 DNA follows: TGTGCCAGTAGTATCTTGGGCGCTAGCGGGGTATACACAGATACGCAGTATTTT. Its translation: CASSILGASGVYTDTQYF.

In its sample, this clonotype was seen once. The chain uses TRBV20-1 and TRBJ1-2; D might be TRBD1 (5 bases). The germline gives CDR1 DFQATT, CDR2 SNEGSKA (reference sequence). V lost 0 bases to trimming and J lost 8 bases, with 16 bases between them. CDR3 size: 14 residues. Written as DNA, the CDR3 is TGCAGTGCTAGAGATACAGGCAGGGCGGAGGGCTACACCTTC. Its translation: CSARDTGRAEGYTF.

The chain couples TRBV12-3 or TRBV12-4 to TRBJ2-2; the D is unclear. The CDR3 totals 13 residues. Trimming stripped 5 bases from V and 3 bases from J, with 7 bases between. CDR3 protein: CASSDTDTGELFF. CDR3 coding DNA: TGTGCCAGCAGTGACACGGACACCGGGGAGCTGTTTTTT.

In DNA form, the CDR3 reads TGTGCCAGCAGCGTAGAGGGGGGACAAGAGACCCAGTACTTC. Its translation: CASSVEGGQETQYF. The V gene is TRBV9, the J gene TRBJ2-5, with D possibly being TRBD1 or TRBD2 (6 bases each). V lost 0 bases and J lost 2, with 8 bases in between. This CDR3 spans 14 amino acids. Germline CDR1 SGDLS, CDR2 YYNGEE. Full variable domain (remainder filled in from reference TRBV9 and TRBJ2-5): DSGVTQTPKHLITATGQRVTLRCSPRSGDLSVYWYQQSLDQGLQFLIQYYNGEERAKGNILERFSAQQFPDLHSELNLSSLELGDSALYFCASSVEGGQETQYFGPGTRLLVL.

This chain connects TRBV18 to TRBJ2-1; 7 bases are shared with TRBD1. The germline gives CDR1 KGHSH, CDR2 LQKENI. The trim removed 4 bases at V and 6 bases at J, leaving 6 bases unmatched. This CDR3 region has 14 residues. The CDR3 here is CASSHGSGGNEQFF. Written as DNA, the CDR3 is TGTGCCAGCTCACACGGATCAGGGGGCAATGAGCAGTTCTTC.

CDR3 nucleotides: TGCAGCGTTGGGGGGGCGATGAACACTGAAGCTTTCTTT. It translates to CSVGGAMNTEAFF. The chain combines TRBV29-1 with TRBJ1-1, with D maybe TRBD1 (6 bases). V was trimmed by 4 bases and J by 0 bases, leaving 9 bases between them. Germline loops: CDR1 SQVTM, CDR2 ANQGSEA. This CDR3 region has 13 residues.

The CDR3 loop reads CAWSTLTGELFF. As DNA, the CDR3 is TGTGCCTGGAGTACTTTGACCGGGGAGCTGTTTTTT. This chain joins TRBV30 and TRBJ2-2, with D uncertain. The V and J ends lost 2 bases and 5 bases respectively, with 6 bases between them. The CDR3 spans 12 residues. Per germline, CDR1 GTSNPN and CDR2 SVGIG (reference sequence). Full variable domain (rest looked up from reference TRBV30 and TRBJ2-2): SQTIHQWPATLVQPVGSPLSLECTVEGTSNPNLYWYRQAAGRGLQLLFYSVGIGQISSEVPQNLSASRPQDRQFILSSKKLLLSDSGFYLCAWSTLTGELFFGEGSRLTVL.

CDR3 loop: CASSSPGTHNEQFF. The CDR3 DNA sequence: TGTGCCAGCAGCTCCCCGGGGACTCACAATGAGCAGTTCTTC. The V gene is TRBV11-2, the J gene TRBJ2-1; D may be TRBD2 (6 bases). Trimming removed 4 bases from V and 5 bases from J, with 12 bases in between. Germline V gene sequence: CDR1 SGHAT, CDR2 FQNNGV. The CDR3 sequence is 14 residues long.

V gene TRBV6-5 combines with J gene TRBJ2-1; 7 nucleotides line up with TRBD1. Losses at the gene ends were 5 bases for V and 11 bases for J; bases not matched to a gene: 6. Germline CDR1 MNHEY, CDR2 SVGAGI. This CDR3 contains 12 residues. The CDR3 here is CASSLDRDQQFF. The CDR3 region has the DNA TGTGCCAGCAGTCTCGACAGGGACCAGCAGTTCTTC.